These T cell receptor beta chains were read from a single sample in a study of human T cells and chemical hapten exposure. MiXCR, applied by TCRdb to the RACE reads, yields one record per CDR3 protein. The table records fewer than 200,000 distinct CDR3 sequences, 20% to 25% of them present only once. The source was whole blood, collected in connection with sensitization to the hapten diphenylcyclopropenone (DPC). These receptors were collected from a woman aged 50 to 60 with alopecia areata. Some clones in this sample may be carry-over from other donors' samples. Each CDR3 is given with its conserved first and last residue. The order of the fields is D gene, V gene, clone size, J gene, CDR3 protein, CDR3 DNA. D genes are given only for firm matches. Size tells how often a clone was seen (once, few, many) or the class of an expanded clone, and some rows leave it out.

d_gene: TRBD2; v_gene: TRBV9; abundance: few; j_gene: TRBJ2-3; CDR3aa: CASSVMTSGSADTQYF; CDR3nt: TGTGCCAGCAGCGTAATGACTAGCGGGAGCGCAGATACGCAGTATTTT
d_gene: NA; v_gene: TRBV6-5; abundance: NA; j_gene: TRBJ1-1; CDR3aa: CASSSPGGKNTEAFF; CDR3nt: TGTGCCAGCAGCTCCCCGGGGGGAAAGAACACTGAAGCTTTCTTT
d_gene: NA; v_gene: TRBV27; abundance: NA; j_gene: TRBJ1-5; CDR3aa: CASSTYSNQPQHF; CDR3nt: TGTGCCAGCAGTACCTATAGCAATCAGCCCCAGCATTTT
d_gene: NA; v_gene: TRBV7-2; abundance: NA; j_gene: TRBJ1-2; CDR3aa: CASSHGQGYGYTF; CDR3nt: TGTGCCAGCAGCCACGGACAAGGCTATGGCTACACCTTC
d_gene: NA; v_gene: TRBV5-1; abundance: NA; j_gene: TRBJ1-1; CDR3aa: CASSLVPGEAFF; CDR3nt: TGCGCCAGCAGCTTGGTGCCGGGTGAAGCTTTCTTT
d_gene: NA; v_gene: TRBV10-3; abundance: NA; j_gene: TRBJ1-4; CDR3aa: CAISSRGESNEKLFF; CDR3nt: TGTGCCATCAGTTCCCGAGGGGAATCTAATGAAAAACTGTTTTTT
d_gene: NA; v_gene: TRBV29-1; abundance: few; j_gene: TRBJ2-7; CDR3aa: CSVLPTGPFEQYF; CDR3nt: TGCAGCGTCCTGCCGACAGGCCCTTTTGAGCAGTACTTC
d_gene: NA; v_gene: TRBV10-3; abundance: many; j_gene: TRBJ2-3; CDR3aa: CAISDLATSTDTQYF; CDR3nt: TGTGCCATCAGTGATCTAGCGACTAGCACAGATACGCAGTATTTT
d_gene: NA; v_gene: TRBV2; abundance: few; j_gene: TRBJ1-2; CDR3aa: CASSEGINYGYTF; CDR3nt: TGTGCCAGCAGTGAAGGAATTAACTATGGCTACACCTTC
d_gene: TRBD2; v_gene: TRBV25-1; abundance: few; j_gene: TRBJ2-1; CDR3aa: CASTNGLAGRNEQFF; CDR3nt: TGTGCCAGCACGAACGGACTAGCGGGACGCAATGAGCAGTTCTTC
d_gene: NA; v_gene: TRBV12-3/TRBV12-4; abundance: many; j_gene: TRBJ1-2; CDR3aa: CASSLVTGQNYGYTF; CDR3nt: TGTGCCAGCAGTTTAGTTACAGGTCAAAACTATGGCTACACCTTC
d_gene: TRBD1; v_gene: TRBV20-1; abundance: NA; j_gene: TRBJ2-6; CDR3aa: CSARTRDSQSSGANVLTF; CDR3nt: TGCAGTGCTAGAACCCGGGACAGCCAGAGCTCTGGGGCCAACGTCCTGACTTTC
d_gene: NA; v_gene: TRBV7-8; abundance: NA; j_gene: TRBJ2-2; CDR3aa: CASSSGGLDTGELFF; CDR3nt: TGTGCCAGCAGCTCAGGCGGGTTGGACACCGGGGAGCTGTTTTTT
d_gene: NA; v_gene: TRBV5-1; abundance: NA; j_gene: TRBJ1-1; CDR3aa: CASSPTPDSEAFF; CDR3nt: TGCGCCAGCAGCCCGACCCCGGACAGTGAAGCTTTCTTT
d_gene: TRBD2; v_gene: TRBV10-2; abundance: many; j_gene: TRBJ2-3; CDR3aa: CASTLAGVADTQYF; CDR3nt: TGCGCCAGCACCTTAGCGGGAGTAGCAGATACGCAGTATTTT
d_gene: TRBD1; v_gene: TRBV29-1; abundance: few; j_gene: TRBJ1-1; CDR3aa: CSVSTRAGQPHTEAFF; CDR3nt: TGCAGCGTGAGTACTCGGGCGGGACAGCCCCACACTGAAGCTTTCTTT
d_gene: TRBD2; v_gene: TRBV4-2; abundance: NA; j_gene: TRBJ2-3; CDR3aa: CASSQGGLAESTDTQYF; CDR3nt: TGTGCCAGCAGCCAAGGCGGGCTAGCGGAGAGCACAGATACGCAGTATTTT
d_gene: TRBD1; v_gene: TRBV6-2/TRBV6-3; abundance: NA; j_gene: TRBJ1-5; CDR3aa: CASSSVTGDQPQHF; CDR3nt: TGTGCCAGCAGTTCCGTGACAGGGGACCAGCCCCAGCATTTT
d_gene: TRBD1; v_gene: TRBV3-1; abundance: NA; j_gene: TRBJ2-5; CDR3aa: CASSRTGALQETQYF; CDR3nt: TGTGCCAGCAGCCGGACAGGGGCGCTGCAAGAGACCCAGTACTTC
d_gene: NA; v_gene: TRBV20-1; abundance: NA; j_gene: TRBJ1-1; CDR3aa: CSARDPASRSEAFF; CDR3nt: TGCAGTGCTAGAGATCCGGCAAGCCGCTCTGAAGCTTTCTTT
d_gene: NA; v_gene: TRBV6-6; abundance: NA; j_gene: TRBJ1-3; CDR3aa: CASSPDRLSGNTIYF; CDR3nt: TGTGCCAGCAGTCCCGACAGACTCTCTGGAAACACCATATATTTT
d_gene: NA; v_gene: TRBV11-2; abundance: few; j_gene: TRBJ2-3; CDR3aa: CASGSIATDTQYF; CDR3nt: TGTGCCAGCGGCTCGATTGCGACAGATACGCAGTATTTT
d_gene: TRBD2; v_gene: TRBV20-1; abundance: NA; j_gene: TRBJ2-2; CDR3aa: CSARKGWGGTGELFF; CDR3nt: TGCAGTGCTAGGAAGGGATGGGGGGGCACCGGGGAGCTGTTTTTT
d_gene: TRBD1; v_gene: TRBV20-1; abundance: NA; j_gene: TRBJ1-1; CDR3aa: CSAPGQGQDTEAFF; CDR3nt: TGCAGTGCTCCTGGACAGGGTCAGGACACTGAAGCTTTCTTT
d_gene: TRBD2; v_gene: TRBV29-1; abundance: NA; j_gene: TRBJ2-1; CDR3aa: CSVEVSGRFSSYNEQFF; CDR3nt: TGCAGCGTTGAGGTTAGCGGGAGGTTCAGCTCCTACAATGAGCAGTTCTTC
d_gene: NA; v_gene: TRBV3-1; abundance: few; j_gene: TRBJ1-5; CDR3aa: CASSQEHNQPQHF; CDR3nt: TGTGCCAGCAGCCAAGAACACAACCAGCCCCAGCATTTT
d_gene: NA; v_gene: TRBV28; abundance: few; j_gene: TRBJ1-5; CDR3aa: CASSLPGFNQPQHF; CDR3nt: TGTGCCAGCAGTTTACCGGGGTTCAATCAGCCCCAGCATTTT
d_gene: NA; v_gene: TRBV12-3/TRBV12-4; abundance: NA; j_gene: TRBJ1-1; CDR3aa: CASSSSTGQTEAFF; CDR3nt: TGTGCCAGCAGTTCCAGCACAGGGCAAACTGAAGCTTTCTTT
d_gene: TRBD2; v_gene: TRBV7-8; abundance: NA; j_gene: TRBJ2-1; CDR3aa: CASSPWASGSSYNEQFF; CDR3nt: TGTGCCAGCAGCCCCTGGGCTAGCGGTAGCTCCTACAATGAGCAGTTCTTC
d_gene: NA; v_gene: TRBV6-1; abundance: NA; j_gene: TRBJ2-2; CDR3aa: CASTGTGELFF; CDR3nt: TGTGCCAGCACGGGTACCGGGGAGCTGTTTTTT
d_gene: TRBD2; v_gene: TRBV11-2; abundance: NA; j_gene: TRBJ2-7; CDR3aa: CASSLGGGIQYF; CDR3nt: TGTGCCAGCAGCTTAGGCGGGGGGATCCAGTACTTC
d_gene: NA; v_gene: TRBV2; abundance: few; j_gene: TRBJ2-1; CDR3aa: CASSAQGEGEQFF; CDR3nt: TGTGCCAGCTCGGCACAGGGAGAGGGTGAGCAGTTCTTC
d_gene: NA; v_gene: TRBV9; abundance: few; j_gene: TRBJ2-2; CDR3aa: CASSVTLSGELFF; CDR3nt: TGTGCCAGCAGCGTTACCCTTTCCGGGGAGCTGTTTTTT
d_gene: TRBD2; v_gene: TRBV20-1; abundance: NA; j_gene: TRBJ2-7; CDR3aa: CSAELAGTSTYEQYF; CDR3nt: TGCAGTGCTGAACTAGCGGGAACCTCCACCTACGAGCAGTACTTC
d_gene: NA; v_gene: TRBV7-9; abundance: NA; j_gene: TRBJ1-1; CDR3aa: CASSQIRWDTEAFF; CDR3nt: TGTGCCAGCAGCCAAATTAGGTGGGACACTGAAGCTTTCTTT
d_gene: NA; v_gene: TRBV6-2/TRBV6-3; abundance: NA; j_gene: TRBJ2-3; CDR3aa: CASGDTYHTQYF; CDR3nt: TGTGCCAGCGGCGACACATACCATACGCAGTATTTT
d_gene: NA; v_gene: TRBV7-9; abundance: NA; j_gene: TRBJ1-2; CDR3aa: CASSPMRGYGYTF; CDR3nt: TGTGCCAGCAGCCCAATGCGTGGCTATGGCTACACCTTC
d_gene: TRBD2; v_gene: TRBV20-1; abundance: NA; j_gene: TRBJ2-5; CDR3aa: CSAAPQGTSGTQYF; CDR3nt: TGCAGTGCTGCCCCTCAGGGGACTAGCGGGACCCAGTACTTC
d_gene: TRBD1; v_gene: TRBV2; abundance: NA; j_gene: TRBJ1-1; CDR3aa: CASSAGGITEAFF; CDR3nt: TGTGCCAGCAGTGCAGGGGGCATCACTGAAGCTTTCTTT
d_gene: NA; v_gene: TRBV12-3/TRBV12-4; abundance: NA; j_gene: TRBJ2-7; CDR3aa: CASSLPPNGEQYF; CDR3nt: TGTGCCAGCAGTTTACCTCCGAACGGCGAGCAGTACTTC
d_gene: NA; v_gene: TRBV10-1; abundance: few; j_gene: TRBJ1-5; CDR3aa: CASSDGGSGQPQHF; CDR3nt: TGCGCCAGCAGTGATGGCGGGTCTGGTCAGCCCCAGCATTTT
d_gene: NA; v_gene: TRBV20-1; abundance: NA; j_gene: TRBJ2-7; CDR3aa: CSAMAEFDSYEQYF; CDR3nt: TGCAGTGCTATGGCGGAGTTTGACTCCTACGAGCAGTACTTC